The following is a T cell receptor (beta chain) sequence with its context. The record originates from a study of blood T cell repertoires in COVID-19. What the recovered Cohort 3 donors had was two negative PCRs, clearance, or symptom resolution. Method: immunoSEQ multiplex PCR; TCRdb's copy keeps in-frame clones and lacks some. This sample yields 360,000 or so clones, of which roughly four fifths are seen a single time; about 5% belongs to the top ten. The specimen was PBMCs or T cells enriched from blood (not recorded which). The clonotype comes from a woman aged 45-59 years who had recovered from COVID-19.

The CDR3 DNA follows: TGTGCCAGCAGTGAACCCATGAACACTGAAGCTTTCTTT. Translating it yields CASSEPMNTEAFF. The V call is TRBV2, the J call TRBJ1-1; the D is unclear. V lost 2 bases and J lost 0, with 4 bases in between. Germline V CDR1 and CDR2: SNHLY, FYNNEI. The CDR3 runs 13 residues.